These T cell receptor beta chains were read from a single sample in a study of cytomegalovirus exposure and HLA in healthy donors. This table comes from immunoSEQ multiplex PCR, and its TCRdb copy is limited to in-frame clones, with some not included. The sample includes more than 110,000 clones, 73% of them seen just once. Material for sequencing was PBMCs. These receptor sequences come from a human donor in good health. CDR3s include the opening cysteine and the closing phenylalanine or tryptophan. The D gene is left open where the match is weak. Expanded clones are given a class, and other clones once, few, many or no size at all.

v_call: TRBV30; clone_size: few; d_call: TRBD2; j_call: TRBJ2-1; cdr3_nt: TGTGCCTGGAGTGTGGGGAGCGGGGGCTACAATGAGCAGTTCTTC; cdr3_aa: CAWSVGSGGYNEQFF
v_call: TRBV11-2; clone_size: -; d_call: -; j_call: TRBJ2-5; cdr3_nt: TGTGCCAGCAGAGCCGCGGGGGAGACCCAGTACTTC; cdr3_aa: CASRAAGETQYF
v_call: TRBV5-6; clone_size: -; d_call: TRBD2; j_call: TRBJ2-2; cdr3_nt: TGTGCCAGCAGCTTGGATGGACTAGCGGGCACCGGGGAGCTGTTTTTT; cdr3_aa: CASSLDGLAGTGELFF
v_call: TRBV30; clone_size: -; d_call: TRBD1; j_call: TRBJ2-3; cdr3_nt: TGTGCCTGGAGGGATGGGACAGGGTTGGGCACAGATACGCAGTATTTT; cdr3_aa: CAWRDGTGLGTDTQYF
v_call: TRBV18; clone_size: few; d_call: TRBD1; j_call: TRBJ2-7; cdr3_nt: TGTGCCAGCTCACCTTTCGACAGGGACGAGCAGTACTTC; cdr3_aa: CASSPFDRDEQYF
v_call: TRBV2; clone_size: -; d_call: -; j_call: TRBJ1-5; cdr3_nt: TGTGCCAGCAGTGAGGGCAGTCAAAATCAGCCCCAGCATTTT; cdr3_aa: CASSEGSQNQPQHF
v_call: TRBV5-6; clone_size: few; d_call: TRBD1; j_call: TRBJ1-2; cdr3_nt: TGTGCCAGCAGCCCCACAGGGGCAGATGGCTACACCTTC; cdr3_aa: CASSPTGADGYTF
v_call: TRBV7-9; clone_size: -; d_call: TRBD2; j_call: TRBJ2-7; cdr3_nt: TGTGCCAGCAGCTTAGCGAGGGCTAGCGGGAAGGACGAGCAGTACTTC; cdr3_aa: CASSLARASGKDEQYF
v_call: TRBV28; clone_size: once; d_call: TRBD1; j_call: TRBJ1-2; cdr3_nt: TGTGCCAGCAGTTCCGGGACAGAAGGCTACACCTTC; cdr3_aa: CASSSGTEGYTF
v_call: TRBV19; clone_size: few; d_call: TRBD1; j_call: TRBJ1-2; cdr3_nt: TGTGCCAGTAGTTACGGGACAGGAGCCTATGGCTACACCTTC; cdr3_aa: CASSYGTGAYGYTF
v_call: TRBV6-6; clone_size: -; d_call: -; j_call: TRBJ1-4; cdr3_nt: TGTGCCAGCAGCTGGGGGCGTAATGAAAAACTGTTTTTT; cdr3_aa: CASSWGRNEKLFF
v_call: TRBV5-5; clone_size: -; d_call: TRBD1; j_call: TRBJ1-1; cdr3_nt: TGTGCCAGCAGCTCCAGACAGGGAATCGTTACTGAAGCTTTCTTT; cdr3_aa: CASSSRQGIVTEAFF
v_call: TRBV7-8; clone_size: once; d_call: TRBD2; j_call: TRBJ2-7; cdr3_nt: TGTGCCAGCAGCTTATCTAGCGGGACTTTCTACGAGCAGTACTTC; cdr3_aa: CASSLSSGTFYEQYF
v_call: TRBV7-8; clone_size: -; d_call: -; j_call: TRBJ1-6; cdr3_nt: TGTGCCAGCAGCTTTCGGACGGCTGGGGCGTCACCCCTCCACTTT; cdr3_aa: CASSFRTAGASPLHF
v_call: TRBV5-1; clone_size: -; d_call: TRBD1; j_call: TRBJ1-3; cdr3_nt: TGCGCCAGCAGGTCCGGGACAGGGGGTTCTGGAAACACCATATATTTT; cdr3_aa: CASRSGTGGSGNTIYF